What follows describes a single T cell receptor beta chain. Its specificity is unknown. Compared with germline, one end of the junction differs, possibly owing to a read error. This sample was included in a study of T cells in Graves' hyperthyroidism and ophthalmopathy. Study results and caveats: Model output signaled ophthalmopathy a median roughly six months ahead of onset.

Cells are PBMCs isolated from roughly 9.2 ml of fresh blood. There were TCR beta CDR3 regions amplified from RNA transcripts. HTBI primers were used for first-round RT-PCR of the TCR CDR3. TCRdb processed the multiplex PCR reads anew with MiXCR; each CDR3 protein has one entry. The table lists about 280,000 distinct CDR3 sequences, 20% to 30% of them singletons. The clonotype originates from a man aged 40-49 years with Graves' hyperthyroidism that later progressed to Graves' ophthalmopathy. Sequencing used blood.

CDR3 DNA sequence: TGTGCCAGCTGCTTAGGAGGGAGGTGGAACACTGAAGCTTTCTTT. Translating it yields CASCLGGRWNTEAFF. V usage is TRBV11-2 and J usage is TRBJ1-1; D gene ambiguous. CDR1 and CDR2 from the germline V gene are SGHAT and FQNNGV. CDR3 length: 15 amino acids. The variable domain in full, completed from reference TRBV11-2 and TRBJ1-1, reads EAGVAQSPRYKIIEKRQSVAFWCNPISGHATLYWYQQILGQGPKLLIQFQNNGVVDDSQLPKDRFSAERLKGVDSTLKIQPAKLEDSAVYLCASCLGGRWNTEAFFGQGTRLTVV.